This TCR beta chain derives from a study of PD-1 blockade in classical Hodgkin lymphoma. General study findings and limits: Repertoires differed for reasons still undefined, possibly disease activity or prior therapy.

Remarks on this clone: Its antigen is still unknown.

The ends lost 2 bases at V and 7 bases at J; junction bases unmatched: 6. CDR1 and CDR2 from the germline V gene are SGHAT and FQDESV (reference sequence). The CDR3 length is 14 residues. Exposure to brentuximab vedotin varied, and each patient had relapsed following autologous stem cell transplantation. Sequencing used immunoSEQ multiplex PCR; TCRdb keeps in-frame clones, though not all of them. The top ten clones hold about 9% of a sample with some 150,000 clones, just under 80% of them seen once. The receptor was isolated from a human donor with classical Hodgkin lymphoma. The chain has TRBV11-1 and TRBJ1-2, with TRBD1 matching over 8 bases. Here the sequenced sample was peripheral blood mononuclear cells (PBMCs), taken before the second cycle of nivolumab. CDR3 amino acids: CASSLMDRVGGYTF. CDR3 nucleotide sequence: TGTGCCAGCAGCTTAATGGACAGGGTTGGTGGCTACACCTTC.